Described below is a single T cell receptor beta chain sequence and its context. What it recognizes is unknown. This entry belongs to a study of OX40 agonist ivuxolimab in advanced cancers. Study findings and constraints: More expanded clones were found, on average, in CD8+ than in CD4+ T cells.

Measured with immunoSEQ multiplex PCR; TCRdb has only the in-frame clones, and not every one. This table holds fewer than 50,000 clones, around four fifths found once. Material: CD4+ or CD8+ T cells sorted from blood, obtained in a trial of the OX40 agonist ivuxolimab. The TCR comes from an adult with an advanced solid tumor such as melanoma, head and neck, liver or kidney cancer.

DNA for the CDR3: TGTGCCAGCAGCCTCACAAGGGACACTGAAGCTTTCTTT. The encoded protein is CASSLTRDTEAFF. This rearrangement joins TRBV6-6 to TRBJ1-1; D is uncertain. Germline V CDR1 and CDR2: MNHNY, SVGAGI (reference sequence). V lost 6 bases and J lost 3, with 11 bases in between. The CDR3 consists of 13 residues.